This TCR beta chain came from a study of T cells in tuberculosis. Study information: Sequenced TCRs come from CD1B-GMM tetramer-binding T cells.

No alpha-beta pairing information exists for these sequences. Profiling relied on immunoSEQ multiplex PCR, and the TCRdb table lists in-frame clones only, not all of them. This table holds nearly 60,000 clones, roughly 88% found once. Cells were sorted from thawed PBMC rested overnight and stained with GMM-loaded CD1B tetramer, viability dye and anti-CD3. CD1B tetramers were loaded with Rhodococcus equi-derived C32 glucose monomycolate. CD14-expressing monocytes were removed from PBMC before cryopreservation and sorting. Each donor contributed some 96,000 sorted tetramer-negative cells. The receptor comes from an adult woman with latent tuberculosis. The sequenced material came from CD1b-GMM tetramer-negative cells sorted from PBMCs.

CDR3 sequence reads: CASSGKDLNPYEQYF. The DNA for the CDR3 is TGTGCCAGCAGTGGAAAGGACTTGAACCCCTACGAGCAGTACTTC. The chain carries TRBV6-1 and TRBJ2-7; perhaps TRBD2 as D (5 bases). V was shortened by 4 bases and J by 2 bases, with 15 bases between the two germline ends. The CDR3 length is 15 residues. Germline V gives CDR1 MNHNS, CDR2 SASEGT.